This T cell receptor beta chain was profiled in a study of blood T cells in healthy people across ages. This clonotype came up a few times. V lost 6 bases to trimming and J lost 2 bases, with 11 bases between them. This CDR3 is built from 13 residues. The germline gives CDR1 MDHEN, CDR2 SYDVKM. Alongside a J-beta primer mix, a sample-barcoded 5' primer served in a second PCR lasting roughly 6 to 12 cycles. TCRdb analysed the 5' RACE reads with MiXCR anew, one entry per CDR3 protein. The sample has 700,000 to 900,000 distinct CDR3 sequences, 20% to 30% seen once. These data are also associated with another study on T cells of mothers and their children.

The receptor was isolated from a boy between 5 and 17 years old in good health. The specimen was blood. The gene calls are TRBV28 and TRBJ2-7; D is uncertain. In DNA, the CDR3 is TGTGCCAGCAGGAACAGTGTCACCTACGAGCAGTACTTC. This encodes CASRNSVTYEQYF.